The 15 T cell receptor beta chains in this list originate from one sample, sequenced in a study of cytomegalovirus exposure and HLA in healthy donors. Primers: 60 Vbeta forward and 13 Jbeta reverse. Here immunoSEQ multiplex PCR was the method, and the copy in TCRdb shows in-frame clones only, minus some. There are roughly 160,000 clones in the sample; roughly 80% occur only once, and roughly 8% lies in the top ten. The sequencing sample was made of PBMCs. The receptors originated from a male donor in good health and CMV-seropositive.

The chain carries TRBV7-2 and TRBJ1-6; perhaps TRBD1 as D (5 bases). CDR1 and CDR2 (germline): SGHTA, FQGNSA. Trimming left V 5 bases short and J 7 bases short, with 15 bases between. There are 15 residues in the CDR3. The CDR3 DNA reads TGTGCCAGCAGCGTTTATGGGGGGGGAAATTCACCCCTCCACTTT. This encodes CASSVYGGGNSPLHF. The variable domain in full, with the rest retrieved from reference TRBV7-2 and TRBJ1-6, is GAGVSQSPSNKVTEKGKDVELRCDPISGHTALYWYRQSLGQGLEFLIYFQGNSAPDKSGLPSDRFSAERTGGSVSTLTIQRTQQEDSAVYLCASSVYGGGNSPLHFGNGTRLTVT.

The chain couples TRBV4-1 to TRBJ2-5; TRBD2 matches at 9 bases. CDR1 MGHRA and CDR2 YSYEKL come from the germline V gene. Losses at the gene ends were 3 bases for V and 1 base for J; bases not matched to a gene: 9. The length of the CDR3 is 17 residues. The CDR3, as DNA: TGCGCCAGCAGCCAGGCCCCAAGCGGGGGGCTCCAAGAGACCCAGTACTTC. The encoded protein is CASSQAPSGGLQETQYF.

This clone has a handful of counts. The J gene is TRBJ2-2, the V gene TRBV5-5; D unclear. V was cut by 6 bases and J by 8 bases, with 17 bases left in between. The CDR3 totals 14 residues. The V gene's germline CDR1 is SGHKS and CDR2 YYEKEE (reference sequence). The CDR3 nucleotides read TGTGCCAGCATAAACGCTAGGAGTGGTGGGGAGCTGTTTTTT. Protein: CASINARSGGELFF. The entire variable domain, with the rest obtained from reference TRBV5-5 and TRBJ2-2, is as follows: DAGVTQSPTHLIKTRGQQVTLRCSPISGHKSVSWYQQVLGQGPQFIFQYYEKEERGRGNFPDRFSARQFPNYSSELNVNALLLGDSALYLCASINARSGGELFFGEGSRLTVL.

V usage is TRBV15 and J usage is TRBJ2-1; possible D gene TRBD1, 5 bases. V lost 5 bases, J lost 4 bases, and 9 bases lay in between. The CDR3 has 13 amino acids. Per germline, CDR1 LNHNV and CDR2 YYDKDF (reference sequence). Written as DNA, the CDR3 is TGTGCCACCAGCGGACGACAGTACAATGAGCAGTTCTTC. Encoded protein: CATSGRQYNEQFF.

The CDR3 nucleotides are TGTGCCTGGGGCCCAGGACAGACGAACACTGAAGCTTTCTTT. Amino acids: CAWGPGQTNTEAFF. This chain connects TRBV30 to TRBJ1-1; tentative D call: TRBD1 (6 bases). V was shortened by 5 bases and J by 1 base, with 14 bases between the two germline ends. The CDR3 consists of 14 residues. Germline V gene data show CDR1 as GTSNPN and CDR2 as SVGIG (reference sequence).

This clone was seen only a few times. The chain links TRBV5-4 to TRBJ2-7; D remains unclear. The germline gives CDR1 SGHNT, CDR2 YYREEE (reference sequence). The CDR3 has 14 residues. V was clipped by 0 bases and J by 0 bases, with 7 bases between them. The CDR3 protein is CASSLGLSSYEQYF. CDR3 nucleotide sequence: TGTGCCAGCAGCTTGGGTCTGAGCTCCTACGAGCAGTACTTC.

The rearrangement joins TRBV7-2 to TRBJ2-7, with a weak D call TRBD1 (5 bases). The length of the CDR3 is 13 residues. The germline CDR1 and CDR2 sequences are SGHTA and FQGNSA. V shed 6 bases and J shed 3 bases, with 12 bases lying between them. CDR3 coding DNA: TGTGCCAGCAGTCTTCAGGGAAACTACGAGCAGTACTTC. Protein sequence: CASSLQGNYEQYF.

The CDR3 DNA reads TGCGCCAGCAGCTTGGGACACTCGGGGGACACTGAAGCTTTCTTT. Encoded protein: CASSLGHSGDTEAFF. This sequence joins TRBV5-1 and TRBJ1-1; perhaps TRBD1 as D (5 bases). V was trimmed by 0 bases and J by 3 bases, leaving 12 bases between them. The CDR3 is made up of 15 amino acids. Looked up from germline, CDR1 is SGHRS and CDR2 is YFSETQ.

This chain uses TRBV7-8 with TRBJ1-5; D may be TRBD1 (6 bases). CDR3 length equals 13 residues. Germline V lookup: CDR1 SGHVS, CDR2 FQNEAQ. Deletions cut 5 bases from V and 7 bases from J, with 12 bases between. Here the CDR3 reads CASSTTGQQPQHF. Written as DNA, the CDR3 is TGTGCCAGCAGCACGACAGGCCAACAGCCCCAGCATTTT.

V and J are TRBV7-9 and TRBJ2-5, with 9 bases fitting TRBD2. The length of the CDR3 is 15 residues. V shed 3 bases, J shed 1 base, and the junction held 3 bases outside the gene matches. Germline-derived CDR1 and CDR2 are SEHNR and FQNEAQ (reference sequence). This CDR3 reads CASSFSGGRQETQYF. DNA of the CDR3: TGTGCCAGCAGCTTTAGCGGGGGCCGCCAAGAGACCCAGTACTTC.

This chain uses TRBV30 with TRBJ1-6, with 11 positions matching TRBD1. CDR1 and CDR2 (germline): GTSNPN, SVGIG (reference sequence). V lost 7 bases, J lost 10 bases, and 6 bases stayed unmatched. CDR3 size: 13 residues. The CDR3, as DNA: TGTGCCTTCCGGACAGGGGGCGACTCACCCCTCCACTTT. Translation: CAFRTGGDSPLHF.

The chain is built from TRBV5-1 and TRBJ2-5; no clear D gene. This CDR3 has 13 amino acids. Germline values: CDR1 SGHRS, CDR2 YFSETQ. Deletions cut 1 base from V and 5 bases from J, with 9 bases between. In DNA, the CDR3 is TGCGCCAGCAGCTTGAACTTCAGGGAGACCCAGTACTTC. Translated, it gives CASSLNFRETQYF.

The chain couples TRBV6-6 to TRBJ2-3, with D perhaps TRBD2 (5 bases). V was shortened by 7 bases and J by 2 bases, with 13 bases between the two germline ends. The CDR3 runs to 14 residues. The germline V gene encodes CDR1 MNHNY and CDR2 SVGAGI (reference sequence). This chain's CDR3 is CASTPDGLTDTQYF. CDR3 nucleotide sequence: TGTGCCAGCACCCCGGACGGACTCACAGATACGCAGTATTTT.

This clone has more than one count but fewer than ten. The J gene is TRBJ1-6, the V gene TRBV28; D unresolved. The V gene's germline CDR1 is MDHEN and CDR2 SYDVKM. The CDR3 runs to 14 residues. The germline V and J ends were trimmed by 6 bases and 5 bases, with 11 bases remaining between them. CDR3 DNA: TGTGCCAGCAGGATCCGGGATAATAATTCACCCCTCCACTTT. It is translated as CASRIRDNNSPLHF.

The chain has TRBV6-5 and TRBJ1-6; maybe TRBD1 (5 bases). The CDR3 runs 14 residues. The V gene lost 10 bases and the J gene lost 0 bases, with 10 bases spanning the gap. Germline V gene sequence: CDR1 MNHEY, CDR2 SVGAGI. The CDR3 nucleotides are TGTGCCAACAGGAAGAGCTCCTATAATTCACCCCTCCACTTT. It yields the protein CANRKSSYNSPLHF.